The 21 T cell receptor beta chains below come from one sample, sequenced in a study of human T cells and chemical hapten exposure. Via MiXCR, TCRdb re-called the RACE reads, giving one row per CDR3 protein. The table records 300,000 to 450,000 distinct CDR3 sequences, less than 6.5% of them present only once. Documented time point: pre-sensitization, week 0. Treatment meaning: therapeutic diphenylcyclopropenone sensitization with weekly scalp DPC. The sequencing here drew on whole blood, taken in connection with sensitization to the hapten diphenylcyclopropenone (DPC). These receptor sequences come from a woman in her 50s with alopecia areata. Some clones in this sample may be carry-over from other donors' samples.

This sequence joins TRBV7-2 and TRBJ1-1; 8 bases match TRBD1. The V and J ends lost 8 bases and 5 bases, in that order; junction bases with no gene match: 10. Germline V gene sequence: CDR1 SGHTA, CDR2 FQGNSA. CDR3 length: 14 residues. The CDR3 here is CASRSGGSLTEAFF. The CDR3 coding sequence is TGTGCCAGCCGCTCAGGGGGCTCTTTGACTGAAGCTTTCTTT. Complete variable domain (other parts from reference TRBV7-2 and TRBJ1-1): GAGVSQSPSNKVTEKGKDVELRCDPISGHTALYWYRQSLGQGLEFLIYFQGNSAPDKSGLPSDRFSAERTGGSVSTLTIQRTQQEDSAVYLCASRSGGSLTEAFFGQGTRLTVV.

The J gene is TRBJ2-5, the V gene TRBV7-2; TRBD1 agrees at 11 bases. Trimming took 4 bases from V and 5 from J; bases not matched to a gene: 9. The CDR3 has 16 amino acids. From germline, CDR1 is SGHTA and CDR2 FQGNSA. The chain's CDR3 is CASSSFVGQGAETQYF. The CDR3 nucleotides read TGTGCCAGCAGCTCGTTTGTAGGACAGGGGGCGGAGACCCAGTACTTC.

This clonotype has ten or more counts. CDR3 bases: TGTGCCAGCAGCTTCGACAGGGCCCCAGAAAAACTGTTTTTT. Translated: CASSFDRAPEKLFF. This sequence joins TRBV7-2 and TRBJ1-4, with 7 bases aligning to TRBD1. Trimming took 3 bases from V and 8 from J; bases not matched to a gene: 6. Germline V gene data show CDR1 as SGHTA and CDR2 as FQGNSA. This CDR3 contains 14 residues. The entire variable domain, with the rest obtained from reference TRBV7-2 and TRBJ1-4, is as follows: GAGVSQSPSNKVTEKGKDVELRCDPISGHTALYWYRQSLGQGLEFLIYFQGNSAPDKSGLPSDRFSAERTGGSVSTLTIQRTQQEDSAVYLCASSFDRAPEKLFFGSGTQLSVL.

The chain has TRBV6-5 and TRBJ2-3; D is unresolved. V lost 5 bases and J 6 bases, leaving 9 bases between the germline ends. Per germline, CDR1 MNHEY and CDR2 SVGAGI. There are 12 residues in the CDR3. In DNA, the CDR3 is TGTGCCAGCAGTACCTCGTCGGATACGCAGTATTTT. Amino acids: CASSTSSDTQYF.

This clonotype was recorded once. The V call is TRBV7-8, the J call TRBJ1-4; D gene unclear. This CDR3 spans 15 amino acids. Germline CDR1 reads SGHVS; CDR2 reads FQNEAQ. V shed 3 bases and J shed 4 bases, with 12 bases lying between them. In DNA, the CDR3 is TGTGCCAGCAGCTTTTGGTCATCGGGTAATGAAAAACTGTTTTTT. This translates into CASSFWSSGNEKLFF. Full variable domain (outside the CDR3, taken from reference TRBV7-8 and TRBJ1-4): GAGVSQSPRYKVAKRGQDVALRCDPISGHVSLFWYQQALGQGPEFLTYFQNEAQLDKSGLPSDRFFAERPEGSVSTLKIQRTQQEDSAVYLCASSFWSSGNEKLFFGSGTQLSVL.

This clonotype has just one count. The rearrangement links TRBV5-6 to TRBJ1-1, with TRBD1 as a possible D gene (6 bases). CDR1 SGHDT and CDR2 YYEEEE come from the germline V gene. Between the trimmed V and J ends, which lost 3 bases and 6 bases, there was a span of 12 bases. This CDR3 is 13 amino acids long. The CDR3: CASSSDSPPEAFF. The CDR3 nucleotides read TGTGCCAGCAGCTCGGACAGCCCACCTGAAGCTTTCTTT.

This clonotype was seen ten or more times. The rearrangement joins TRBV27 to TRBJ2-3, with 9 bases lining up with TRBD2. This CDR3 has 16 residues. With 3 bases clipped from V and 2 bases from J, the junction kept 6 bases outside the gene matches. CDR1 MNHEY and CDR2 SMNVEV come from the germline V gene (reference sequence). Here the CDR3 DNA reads TGTGCCAGCAGTTTGGAAAGCGGGAGGTACACAGATACGCAGTATTTT. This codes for CASSLESGRYTDTQYF.

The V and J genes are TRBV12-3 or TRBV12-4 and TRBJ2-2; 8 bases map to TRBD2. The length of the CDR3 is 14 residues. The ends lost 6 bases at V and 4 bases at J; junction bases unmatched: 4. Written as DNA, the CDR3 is TGTGCCAGCAGGGCGGCGGGAGGCACCGGGGAGCTGTTTTTT. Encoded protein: CASRAAGGTGELFF.

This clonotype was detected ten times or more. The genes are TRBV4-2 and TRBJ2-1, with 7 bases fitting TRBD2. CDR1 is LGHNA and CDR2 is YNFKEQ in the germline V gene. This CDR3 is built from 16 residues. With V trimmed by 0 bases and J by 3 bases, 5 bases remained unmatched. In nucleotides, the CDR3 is TGTGCCAGCAGCCAAGATCAGGGCGGGGGCTACAATGAGCAGTTCTTC. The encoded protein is CASSQDQGGGYNEQFF.

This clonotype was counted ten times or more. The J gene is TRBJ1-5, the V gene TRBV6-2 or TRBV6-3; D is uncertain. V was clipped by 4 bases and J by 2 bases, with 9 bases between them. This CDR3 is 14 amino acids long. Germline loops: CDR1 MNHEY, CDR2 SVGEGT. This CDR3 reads CASSSGLGNQPQHF. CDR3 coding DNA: TGTGCCAGCAGTTCCGGTCTAGGCAATCAGCCCCAGCATTTT.

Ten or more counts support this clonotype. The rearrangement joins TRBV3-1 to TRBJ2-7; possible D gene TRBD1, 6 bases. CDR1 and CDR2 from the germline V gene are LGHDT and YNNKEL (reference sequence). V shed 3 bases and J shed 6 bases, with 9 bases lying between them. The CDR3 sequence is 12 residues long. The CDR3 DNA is TGTGCCAGCAGCCAGGACAGACGCGAGCAGTACTTC. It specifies CASSQDRREQYF.

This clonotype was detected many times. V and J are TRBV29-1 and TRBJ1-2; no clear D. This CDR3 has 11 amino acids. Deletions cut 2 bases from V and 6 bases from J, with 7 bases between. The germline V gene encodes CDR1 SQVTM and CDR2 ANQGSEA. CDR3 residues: CSVESWDGYTF. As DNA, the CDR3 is TGCAGCGTTGAAAGCTGGGATGGCTACACCTTC.

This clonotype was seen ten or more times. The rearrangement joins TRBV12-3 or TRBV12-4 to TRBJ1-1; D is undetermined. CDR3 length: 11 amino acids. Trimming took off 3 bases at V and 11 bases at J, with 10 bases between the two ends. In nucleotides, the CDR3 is TGTGCCAGCAGTTTGGCAAGGCAGGCTTTCTTT. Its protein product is CASSLARQAFF.

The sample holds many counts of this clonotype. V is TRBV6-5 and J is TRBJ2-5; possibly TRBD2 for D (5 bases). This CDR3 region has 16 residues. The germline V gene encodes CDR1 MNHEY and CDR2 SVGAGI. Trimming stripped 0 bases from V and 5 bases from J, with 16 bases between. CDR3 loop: CASSYSRARVIETQYF. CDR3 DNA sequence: TGTGCCAGCAGTTACTCGAGGGCGAGGGTGATTGAGACCCAGTACTTC.

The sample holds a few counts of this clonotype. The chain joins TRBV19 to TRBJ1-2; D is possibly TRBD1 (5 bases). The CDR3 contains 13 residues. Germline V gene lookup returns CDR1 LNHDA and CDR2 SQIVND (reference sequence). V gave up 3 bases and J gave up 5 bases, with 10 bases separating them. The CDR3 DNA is TGTGCCAGTAGTATGGACACAAATTATGGCTACACCTTC. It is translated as CASSMDTNYGYTF.

This CDR3 is CASSPPGGAWKTQYF. Here the CDR3 DNA reads TGTGCCAGCAGCCCACCGGGGGGGGCCTGGAAGACCCAGTACTTC. V and J are TRBV7-2 and TRBJ2-5; TRBD2 agrees at 8 bases. The CDR3 covers 15 residues. The V gene end was trimmed by 5 bases and the J gene end by 6 bases; junction bases not matched to a gene: 11. Germline CDR1 and CDR2: SGHTA and FQGNSA. Filled out from reference TRBV7-2 and TRBJ2-5, the complete variable domain reads GAGVSQSPSNKVTEKGKDVELRCDPISGHTALYWYRQSLGQGLEFLIYFQGNSAPDKSGLPSDRFSAERTGGSVSTLTIQRTQQEDSAVYLCASSPPGGAWKTQYFGPGTRLLVL.

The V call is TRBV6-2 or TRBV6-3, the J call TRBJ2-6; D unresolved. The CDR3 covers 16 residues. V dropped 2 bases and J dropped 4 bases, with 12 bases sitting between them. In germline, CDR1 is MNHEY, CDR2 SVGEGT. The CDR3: CASSYPVAYGANVLTF. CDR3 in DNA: TGTGCCAGCAGTTACCCCGTTGCTTACGGGGCCAACGTCCTGACTTTC.

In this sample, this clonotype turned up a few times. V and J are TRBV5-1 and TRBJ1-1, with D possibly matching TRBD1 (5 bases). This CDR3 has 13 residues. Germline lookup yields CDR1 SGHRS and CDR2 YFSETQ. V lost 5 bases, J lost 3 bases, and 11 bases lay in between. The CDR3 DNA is TGCGCCAGCAGAGAGGGCAGGGACACTGAAGCTTTCTTT. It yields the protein CASREGRDTEAFF.

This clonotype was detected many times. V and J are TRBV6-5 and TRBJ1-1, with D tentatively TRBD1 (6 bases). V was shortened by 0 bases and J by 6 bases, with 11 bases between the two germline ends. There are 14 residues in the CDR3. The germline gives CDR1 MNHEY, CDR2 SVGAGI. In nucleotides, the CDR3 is TGTGCCAGCAGTTACTCGACGGGACAATCTGAAGCTTTCTTT. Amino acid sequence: CASSYSTGQSEAFF.

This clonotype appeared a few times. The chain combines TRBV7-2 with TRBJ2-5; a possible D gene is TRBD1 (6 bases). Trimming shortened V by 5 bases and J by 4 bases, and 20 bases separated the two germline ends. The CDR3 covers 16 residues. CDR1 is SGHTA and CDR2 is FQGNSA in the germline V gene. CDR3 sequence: CASSPRRHLGGETQYF. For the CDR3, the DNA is TGTGCCAGCAGCCCGCGACGGCACCTAGGGGGAGAGACCCAGTACTTC. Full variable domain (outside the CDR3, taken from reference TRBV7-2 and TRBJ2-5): GAGVSQSPSNKVTEKGKDVELRCDPISGHTALYWYRQSLGQGLEFLIYFQGNSAPDKSGLPSDRFSAERTGGSVSTLTIQRTQQEDSAVYLCASSPRRHLGGETQYFGPGTRLLVL.

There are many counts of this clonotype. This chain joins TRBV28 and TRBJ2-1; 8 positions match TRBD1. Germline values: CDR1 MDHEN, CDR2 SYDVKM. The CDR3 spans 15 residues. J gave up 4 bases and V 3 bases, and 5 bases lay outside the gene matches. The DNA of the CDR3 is TGTGCCAGCAGTTTTCAACAGGGGGTGTACAATGAGCAGTTCTTC. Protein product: CASSFQQGVYNEQFF. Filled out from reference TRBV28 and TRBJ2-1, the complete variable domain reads DVKVTQSSRYLVKRTGEKVFLECVQDMDHENMFWYRQDPGLGLRLIYFSYDVKMKEKGDIPEGYSVSREKKERFSLILESASTNQTSMYLCASSFQQGVYNEQFFGPGTRLTVL.